Below, 7 T cell receptor beta chains from the same sample are listed, as sequenced in a study of blood T cells in healthy people across ages (dated by TCRdb to between 2015 and 2016). Preparation of the library involved 5' RACE. Sequencing instrument: Illumina HiSeq 2500. A second PCR of about 6 to 11 cycles was performed with a sample-barcoded 5' primer and a J-beta primer mix. Starting from the raw public reads, TCRdb applied fastp trimming at Q25, assembled clones with MiXCR and retained in-frame beta chains. A single entry per CDR3 protein holds the most common genes and DNA from its merged rows. This sample holds over a million distinct CDR3 sequences; roughly 45% were observed only once. The ten largest account for roughly 7.9% of the sample. Material for sequencing was blood. These receptor sequences come from a woman aged 18-35 years in good health.

This clonotype appeared a few times. The V and J genes are TRBV6-4 and TRBJ2-1; D possibly corresponds to TRBD2 (5 bases). The CDR3 covers 15 residues. The V end lost 1 base, the J end lost 1 base, and 8 bases lay between the germline ends. The germline V gene encodes CDR1 MRHNA and CDR2 SNTAGT. Written as DNA, the CDR3 is TGTGCCAGCAGTGACTTAGCGAATTCCTACAATGAGCAGTTCTTC. This gives the protein CASSDLANSYNEQFF.

The sample holds a few counts of this clonotype. The V gene is TRBV11-3, the J gene TRBJ2-7, with D possibly TRBD1 on 6 matching bases. The J call is in doubt because the DNA end fits TRBJ2-5 better. Per germline, CDR1 SGHNT and CDR2 YENEEA. CDR3 length: 15 amino acids. The CDR3 spells CASSPPGVGVETQYF. DNA of the CDR3: TGTGCCAGCAGCCCCCCAGGGGTTGGCGTGGAGACCCAGTACTTC.

This clonotype showed up just a few times. The junction differs from germline at one of its ends, possibly a read error. The chain employs TRBV6-5 and TRBJ1-2, with D possibly being TRBD1 (6 bases). This CDR3 has 17 amino acids. Germline CDR1 and CDR2: MNHEY and SVGAGI. CDR3: CASSYSPQGLSYYGNTF. CDR3 bases: TGTGCCAGCAGTTACTCGCCACAGGGACTATCTTACTATGGCAACACCTTC.

This clonotype has a handful of counts. The CDR3 coding sequence is TGTGCCGGAATAGCGGGGGGGCGTTACGAGCAGTACTTC. Translating it yields CAGIAGGRYEQYF. The rearrangement joins TRBV2 to TRBJ2-7, with TRBD2 matching over 11 bases. V dropped 11 bases and J dropped 4; count of bases not matched to a gene: 7. There are 13 residues in the CDR3. Germline loops: CDR1 SNHLY, CDR2 FYNNEI.

The V and J genes are TRBV6-6 and TRBJ2-7; either TRBD1 or TRBD2 may fit D (5 bases each). The CDR3 extends over 13 amino acids. The V gene lost 8 bases and the J gene lost 7 bases, with 18 bases spanning the gap. From germline, CDR1 is MNHNY and CDR2 SVGAGI (reference sequence). The CDR3 sequence: CASRDGKYNEQYF. DNA for the CDR3: TGTGCCAGCCGGGACGGAAAATACAATGAGCAGTACTTC.

The J gene is TRBJ2-1, the V gene TRBV27, with D possibly matching TRBD2 (6 bases). This CDR3 has 15 amino acids. Trimming removed 2 bases at V and 7 bases at J, with 15 bases between. Germline V gene lookup returns CDR1 MNHEY and CDR2 SMNVEV (reference sequence). CDR3 sequence (DNA): TGTGCCAGCAGTTTAAGTAGCGGAGGGGAGAATGAGCAGTTCTTC. This encodes CASSLSSGGENEQFF.

This clonotype came up a few times. This sequence joins TRBV29-1 and TRBJ2-1, with D perhaps TRBD2 (6 bases). V lost 5 bases and J 13 bases, leaving 18 bases between the germline ends. Germline-derived CDR1 and CDR2 are SQVTM and ANQGSEA. This CDR3 comprises 12 residues. This CDR3 is CSVPPRSGDQFF. The DNA of the CDR3 is TGCAGCGTTCCCCCTAGGTCGGGGGACCAGTTCTTC.